This paragraph reports one TCR beta chain. Antigen: not known. This entry is derived from a study of T cells expressing NK-cell markers. TCRdb re-called the 5' RACE reads; every CDR3 protein appears as one record, without DNA. The sample includes 500,000 to 600,000 distinct CDR3 sequences. Study-wide findings and caveats: Dominance of the CD3+CD56-NKG2C+ fraction by these clonotypes also held in four donors.

The CDR3 runs to 16 residues. Germline CDR1 reads MDHEN; CDR2 reads SYDVKM. The receptor's source is a man aged 18 to 30 in good health. The V gene is TRBV28, the J gene TRBJ2-7; TCRdb gives TRBD1 as the D gene, but with no DNA this cannot be confirmed. Sequenced input: blood T cells: a sorted CD56 or NKG2C T cell subset, CD4+ or CD8+ T cells, or bulk PBMC T cells (not recorded which). This chain's CDR3 is CASSLIGTGESYEQYF.